This T cell receptor beta chain derives from a study of T cell repertoires in cytomegalovirus infection. This clonotype came up a few times. Its matching antigen is unknown. TCRdb passed the reads through MiXCR, listing each CDR3 protein once. This sample has 150,000 or so distinct CDR3 sequences, with about a fifth found just once. Deletions cut 0 bases from V and 4 bases from J, with 12 bases between. The CDR3 contains 15 residues. The germline V gene encodes CDR1 MNHEY and CDR2 SVGAGI. The input for sequencing was CD8+ T cells from cultured PBMCs, taken from culture after CMV antigen stimulation. The chain uses TRBV6-5 and TRBJ2-5; D perhaps matches TRBD2 (7 bases). The clonotype originates from a human donor in good health (CMV status not recorded). Some clones in this sample may be carry-over from other donors' samples. The CDR3: CASSYSTGGRETQYF. Written as DNA, the CDR3 is TGTGCCAGCAGTTACTCGACGGGGGGCAGAGAGACCCAGTACTTC.